The 8 T cell receptor beta chains reported below all come from one sample, sequenced in a study of blood T cell repertoires in COVID-19. Clones were read by immunoSEQ multiplex PCR, and TCRdb kept only the in-frame ones, dropping some. This table has some 270,000 clones, roughly 84% appearing once. The specimen sequenced was peripheral blood. The receptors shown here come from a person aged 70 to 85 with COVID-19, enrolled during active disease.

The rearrangement uses TRBV24-1 and TRBJ1-5, with 8 bases fitting TRBD1. The V and J ends lost 4 bases and 5 bases, in that order; junction bases with no gene match: 9. Germline CDR1 and CDR2: KGHDR and SFDVKD. The CDR3 is 16 amino acids. In DNA form, the CDR3 reads TGTGCCACCAGTGACCCAGGACAGGGATCAGATCAGCCCCAGCATTTT. Protein sequence: CATSDPGQGSDQPQHF.

CDR3: CASSQNPGGTGGYTF. The CDR3 DNA is TGTGCCAGCAGCCAAAATCCAGGGGGTACTGGTGGCTACACCTTC. The rearrangement joins TRBV3-1 (or the pseudogene TRBV3-2) to TRBJ1-2; 7 bases fit TRBD1. With 2 bases clipped from V and 7 bases from J, the junction kept 10 bases outside the gene matches. CDR1 is LGHDT, CDR2 YNNKEL, per germline (reference sequence). CDR3 size: 15 residues.

The rearrangement uses TRBV7-9 and TRBJ2-5, with a weak D call TRBD2 (5 bases). This CDR3 spans 13 amino acids. In germline, CDR1 is SEHNR, CDR2 FQNEAQ (reference sequence). Trimming took 4 bases from V and 6 from J, leaving 12 bases between them. The CDR3 sequence is CASSSYSEKTQYF. Written as DNA, the CDR3 is TGTGCCAGCAGCTCATATAGCGAAAAGACCCAGTACTTC. The variable domain in full, with the rest retrieved from reference TRBV7-9 and TRBJ2-5, is DTGVSQNPRHKITKRGQNVTFRCDPISEHNRLYWYRQTLGQGPEFLTYFQNEAQLEKSRLLSDRFSAERPKGSFSTLEIQRTEQGDSAMYLCASSSYSEKTQYFGPGTRLLVL.

The chain carries TRBV5-8 and TRBJ2-1; TRBD2 might be the D (6 bases). V was trimmed by 0 bases and J by 3 bases, leaving 7 bases between them. This CDR3 has 14 amino acids. Germline CDR1 and CDR2: SGHTS and YDEGEE. The CDR3 coding sequence is TGTGCCAGCAGCTTGGGGGAGGACTACAATGAGCAGTTCTTC. It yields the protein CASSLGEDYNEQFF.

This chain connects TRBV6-5 to TRBJ1-2; D not certain. V lost 8 bases and J lost 2, with 12 bases in between. This CDR3 region has 13 residues. Germline V gene lookup returns CDR1 MNHEY and CDR2 SVGAGI. Written as DNA, the CDR3 is TGTGCCAGCCAGTTTCCGGGGAACTATGGCTACACCTTC. Its translation is CASQFPGNYGYTF.

The chain is built from TRBV2 and TRBJ1-6; 7 bases match TRBD1. Per the germline V gene, CDR1 is SNHLY and CDR2 is FYNNEI. The CDR3 totals 15 residues. The junction had 5 bases not matched to a gene; V was cut back by 2 bases and J by 7 bases. The CDR3 is CASSERDRENSPLHF. The CDR3 coding sequence is TGTGCCAGCAGTGAAAGGGACAGAGAGAATTCACCCCTCCACTTT.

To note about this clone: The junction departs from germline at one end; a sequencing error may be responsible. The genes are TRBV7-2 and TRBJ2-7, with 8 bases fitting TRBD2. This CDR3 is built from 16 residues. The V gene's germline CDR1 is SGHTA and CDR2 FQGNSA. The CDR3 is CASSLALTGGPYEQYF. The CDR3 DNA sequence: TGTGCCAGCAGCCTAGCGTTGACGGGAGGGCCCTACGAGCAGTACTTC. Variable domain in full (rest from reference TRBV7-2 and TRBJ2-7): GAGVSQSPSNKVTEKGKDVELRCDPISGHTALYWYRQSLGQGLEFLIYFQGNSAPDKSGLPSDRFSAERTGGSVSTLTIQRTQQEDSAVYLCASSLALTGGPYEQYFGPGTRLTVT.

This clone was seen repeatedly, ten times or more. This sequence joins TRBV2 and TRBJ1-5, with D uncertain. CDR1 is SNHLY, CDR2 FYNNEI, per germline. The CDR3 is 14 residues long. The V end lost 9 bases, the J end lost 5 bases, and 17 bases lay between the germline ends. The DNA for the CDR3 is TGTGCCAGTCAAACAGCCGACCTTTATCAGCCCCAGCATTTT. It translates to CASQTADLYQPQHF.